This TCR beta chain was found in a study of T-cell memory formation after mild COVID-19. TCRdb used MiXCR to reprocess the 5' RACE reads, holding one entry per CDR3 protein. The sample consists of around 390,000 distinct CDR3 sequences, about a sixth of them appearing once. The length of the CDR3 is 15 residues. V shed 4 bases and J shed 5 bases, with 17 bases lying between them. Germline loops: CDR1 MGHRA, CDR2 YSYEKL. As for this clonotype: Its matching antigen is unknown.

Whole-study results and caveats: From day 15 to 85, contracting clones were balanced between CD4 and CD8, whereas later expanders leaned toward CD4+.

This sequence originates from a young man who had mild COVID-19 (a few samples of this study predate the infection). Cell type and time point are not known. The sequenced material came from PBMCs or a T cell subset sorted from them (not recorded which). The chain links TRBV4-1 to TRBJ2-5; a weak D match, TRBD2 (7 bases). The CDR3: CASSPEGGGRETQYF. In DNA, the CDR3 is TGCGCCAGCAGCCCCGAGGGGGGGGGTCGTGAGACCCAGTACTTC.